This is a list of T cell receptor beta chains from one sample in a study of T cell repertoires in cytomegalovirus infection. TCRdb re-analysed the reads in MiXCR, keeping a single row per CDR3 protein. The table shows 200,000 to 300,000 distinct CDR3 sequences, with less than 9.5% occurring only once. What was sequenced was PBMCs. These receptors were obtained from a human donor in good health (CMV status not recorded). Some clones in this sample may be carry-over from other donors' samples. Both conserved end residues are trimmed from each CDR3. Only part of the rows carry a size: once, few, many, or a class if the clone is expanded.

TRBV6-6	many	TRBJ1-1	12	ASRRGGMNTEAF
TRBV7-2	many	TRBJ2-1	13	ASRAEVVSYNEQF
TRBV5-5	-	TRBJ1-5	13	ASSGGTVSNQPQH
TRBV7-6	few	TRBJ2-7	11	ASGQGAGYEQY
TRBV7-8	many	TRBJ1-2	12	ASSFRDGNYGYT
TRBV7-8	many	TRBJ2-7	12	ASSSLGLVYEQY
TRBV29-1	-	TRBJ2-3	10	SVRNSADTQY
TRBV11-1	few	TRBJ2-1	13	ASDSPGQGAYEQF
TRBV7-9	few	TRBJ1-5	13	ASSLSGTSNQPQH
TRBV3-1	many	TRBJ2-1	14	ASSQDLDRSYNEQF
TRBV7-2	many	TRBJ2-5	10	ASSSYQETQY
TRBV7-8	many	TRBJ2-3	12	ASSPRVLGDTQY
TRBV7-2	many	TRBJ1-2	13	ASSKGGQNFYGYT
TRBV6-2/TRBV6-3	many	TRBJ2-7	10	ASNSGSYEQY
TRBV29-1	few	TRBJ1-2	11	SVPGTLNYGYT
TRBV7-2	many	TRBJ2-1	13	ASSFPLAGYNEQF
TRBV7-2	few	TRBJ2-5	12	ASSLRQGRETQY
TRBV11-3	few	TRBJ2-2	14	ASTAGARSGFGELF
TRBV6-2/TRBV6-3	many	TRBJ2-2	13	ASSLRETNTGELF
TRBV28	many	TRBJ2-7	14	ASSLSFGTGSYEQY
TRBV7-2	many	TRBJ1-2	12	ASSPKTGEYGYT
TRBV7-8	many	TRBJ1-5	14	ASGAGTVHSNQPQH
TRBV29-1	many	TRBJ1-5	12	SATLEGGNQPQH
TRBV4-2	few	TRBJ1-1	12	ASSQVGVGTEAF
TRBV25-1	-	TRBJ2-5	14	ASSAGLAGAQETQY
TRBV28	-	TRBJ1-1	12	ASRSSDRVIEAF
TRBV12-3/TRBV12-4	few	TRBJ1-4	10	ASSRWGEKLF
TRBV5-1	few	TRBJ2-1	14	ASSLDGRPAVNEQF
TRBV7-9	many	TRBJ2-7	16	ASSPESGTSGRSYEQY
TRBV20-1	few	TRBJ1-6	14	SARRTGSTYNSPLH
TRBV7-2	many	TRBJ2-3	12	ASSLSVYTDTQY
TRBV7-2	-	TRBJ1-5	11	VSSLDNNQPQH
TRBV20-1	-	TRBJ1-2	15	SALGDVGLEEKYGYT
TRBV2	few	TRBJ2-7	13	ASSASGGGTYEQY
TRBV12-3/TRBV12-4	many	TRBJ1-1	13	ASSLPQVWNTEAF
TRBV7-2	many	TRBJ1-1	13	ASSAPGQGGTEAF